The 13 T cell receptor beta chains below all came from one sample that was sequenced in a study of T cell changes during pregnancy in multiple sclerosis. Assay used: immunoSEQ multiplex PCR; TCRdb lists only in-frame clones, some missing. The sample has more than 85,000 clones; 94% are singletons. This specimen consisted of peripheral blood, obtained before pregnancy. The source is a female donor with multiple sclerosis, enrolled in a pregnancy study.

The chain links TRBV28 to TRBJ1-5, with TRBD1 matching over 8 bases. The CDR3 sequence is 16 residues long. V lost 6 bases to trimming and J lost 7 bases; unmatched junction nucleotides: 14. Looked up from germline, CDR1 is MDHEN and CDR2 is SYDVKM. The CDR3 DNA reads as TGTGCCAGCAGCCTTCTCCCCAGGGGGCTAAGACAGCCCCAGCATTTT. Translated, it gives CASSLLPRGLRQPQHF.

The chain links TRBV14 to TRBJ2-2; TRBD2 matches 12 bases. J gave up 5 bases and V 1 base, and 2 bases lay outside the gene matches. The CDR3 length is 16 residues. Germline CDR1 reads SGHDN; CDR2 reads FVKESK. CDR3 region: CASSQGLAGETGELFF. The DNA of the CDR3 is TGTGCCAGCAGCCAAGGACTAGCGGGAGAAACCGGGGAGCTGTTTTTT.

The genes are TRBV7-2 and TRBJ2-1; 11 positions match TRBD2. CDR1 SGHTA and CDR2 FQGNSA come from the germline V gene. CDR3 length: 15 residues. With 2 bases clipped from V and 7 bases from J, the junction kept 4 bases outside the gene matches. The CDR3 is CASSLTSGSINEQFF. The CDR3 nucleotides are TGTGCCAGCAGCTTAACTAGCGGGAGTATAAATGAGCAGTTCTTC.

The chain carries TRBV7-2 and TRBJ2-7; D remains ambiguous. The V and J ends lost 3 bases and 7 bases respectively, with 16 bases between them. Germline V gene sequence: CDR1 SGHTA, CDR2 FQGNSA. The CDR3 totals 14 residues. As DNA, the CDR3 is TGTGCCAGCAGCTTTTCGCGTCTCGTCGGTGAGCAGTACTTC. This codes for CASSFSRLVGEQYF.

This sequence joins TRBV5-4 and TRBJ2-3; D not resolved. CDR3 length: 14 amino acids. V gave up 0 bases and J gave up 2 bases, with 7 bases separating them. CDR1 and CDR2 from the germline V gene are SGHNT and YYREEE (reference sequence). CDR3 amino acids: CASSLAENTDTQYF. In DNA, the CDR3 is TGTGCCAGCAGCTTGGCGGAGAACACAGATACGCAGTATTTT. Supplemented by reference TRBV5-4 and TRBJ2-3, the full variable domain reads ETGVTQSPTHLIKTRGQQVTLRCSSQSGHNTVSWYQQALGQGPQFIFQYYREEENGRGNFPPRFSGLQFPNYSSELNVNALELDDSALYLCASSLAENTDTQYFGPGTRLTVL.

The V call is TRBV19, the J call TRBJ2-7; TRBD2 aligns across 9 bases. This CDR3 is built from 14 residues. Germline values: CDR1 LNHDA, CDR2 SQIVND (reference sequence). Germline trimming cut 10 bases from V and 6 bases from J; bases unmatched to any gene: 13. The CDR3: CATLSPGLAGEQYF. CDR3 nucleotide sequence: TGTGCCACCTTAAGCCCGGGACTAGCCGGCGAGCAGTACTTC.

The chain links TRBV7-2 to TRBJ2-5; TRBD2 matches 8 bases. This CDR3 has 16 residues. J lost 3 bases, V lost 2 bases, and 8 bases had no gene match. The germline V gene has CDR1 SGHTA and CDR2 FQGNSA. CDR3 protein: CASSLRPGGDKETQYF. CDR3 bases: TGTGCCAGCAGCTTACGTCCCGGGGGGGACAAAGAGACCCAGTACTTC.

This clone has only one observation. The chain couples TRBV6-1 to TRBJ1-1, with 8 bases identical to TRBD1. Germline V gene data show CDR1 as MNHNS and CDR2 as SASEGT. The CDR3 is 15 amino acids. J gave up 7 bases and V 3 bases, and 10 bases lay outside the gene matches. The CDR3 spells CASSEYTTGGSEAFF. For the CDR3, the DNA is TGTGCCAGCAGTGAGTACACAACAGGGGGAAGTGAAGCTTTCTTT.

The chain combines TRBV25-1 with TRBJ2-7, with D possibly matching TRBD2 (6 bases). Trimming took 7 bases from V and 4 from J, leaving 11 bases between them. The CDR3 contains 12 residues. Germline CDR1 and CDR2: MGHDK and SYGVNS. For the CDR3, the DNA is TGTGCCAGCAATGCGGGGATATACGAGCAGTACTTC. Amino acid sequence: CASNAGIYEQYF.

This clone was observed a handful of times. This chain links TRBV30 with TRBJ1-1; unclear D gene. Trimming stripped 1 base from V and 4 bases from J, with 7 bases between. Germline assignment: CDR1 GTSNPN and CDR2 SVGIG (reference sequence). The CDR3 is 12 residues long. The CDR3, as DNA: TGTGCCTGGAGTGCAGAACCCACTGAAGCTTTCTTT. Translating it yields CAWSAEPTEAFF.

The rearrangement uses TRBV5-1 and TRBJ2-1; no clear D gene. V lost 0 bases to trimming and J lost 4 bases, with 14 bases between them. The CDR3 totals 16 residues. Germline V CDR1 and CDR2: SGHRS, YFSETQ. CDR3 sequence: CASSLVASNAYNEQFF. The CDR3 DNA follows: TGCGCCAGCAGCTTGGTGGCCTCAAATGCATACAATGAGCAGTTCTTC.

This clone was picked up a small number of times. The genes are TRBV9 and TRBJ1-1; no clear D gene. The CDR3 totals 15 residues. V lost 1 base to trimming and J lost 5 bases, with 15 bases between them. Germline V lookup: CDR1 SGDLS, CDR2 YYNGEE. The chain's CDR3 is CASSVSGNHGTEAFF. The CDR3 DNA reads as TGTGCCAGCAGCGTATCAGGAAACCATGGGACTGAAGCTTTCTTT.

The chain recombines TRBV15 with TRBJ2-7, with D perhaps matching TRBD1 (6 bases). The CDR3 is 12 residues long. Trimming took off 7 bases at V and 5 bases at J, with 12 bases between the two ends. Germline CDR1 and CDR2: LNHNV and YYDKDF (reference sequence). CDR3 in amino acids: CATKGGRNEQYF. As DNA, the CDR3 is TGTGCCACCAAAGGGGGTCGGAACGAGCAGTACTTC.